This T cell receptor (beta chain) was recorded in a study of blood T cell repertoires in COVID-19. On the study more broadly: COVID-19 samples collected from the United States, Italy and Spain covered acute and convalescent phases. From T cells, B-cell-depleted T cells, or PBMCs came the material, which was cDNA or gDNA.

In the original workflow: Amplification from reference gene primers served as the basis for estimated nucleated cell counts. TCRdb keeps only in-frame clones here, not all; method: immunoSEQ multiplex PCR. The DNA gave D and trimming, while V, J and clone size come from that table. The top ten clones hold around 13% of a sample with 250,000 to 350,000 clones, around 91% of them seen once. From germline, CDR1 is MDHEN and CDR2 SYDVKM. The length of the CDR3 is 17 residues. J was trimmed by 7 bases and V by 5 bases; bases with no gene match: 18. V gene TRBV28 combines with J gene TRBJ2-7; 9 positions agree with TRBD2. This clonotype was obtained from a woman aged 55-69 years with acute or convalescent COVID-19. The sequencing input was peripheral blood. Here the CDR3 DNA reads TGTGCCAGCAGTCCCACGCGGGGGGGGCTAAAATACATTGAGCAGTACTTC. Protein product: CASSPTRGGLKYIEQYF.